This T cell receptor (beta chain) was obtained from a study of blood T cell repertoires in COVID-19. Study-level background: Collection of acute and convalescent COVID-19 samples took place in the United States, Italy and Spain. T cells, B-cell-depleted T cells, or PBMCs provided the cDNA or gDNA that served as material.

The CDR3 is made up of 14 amino acids. The germline V gene encodes CDR1 LNHDA and CDR2 SQIVND (reference sequence). V was pared by 5 bases and J by 0 bases, with 11 bases between. The table lists this clone with a count of one. As processed by the authors: For nucleated cells, counts were estimated from reference gene primer amplification. Repertoires were generated with immunoSEQ multiplex PCR, while TCRdb's copy carries only in-frame clones and drops some. The V and J calls and clone size come from that table; D and trimming were worked out from the DNA. Seen here are about 190,000 clones, roughly 80% observed once, and the top ten hold approximately 15%.

Sequenced sample: peripheral blood. The clonotype originates from a middle-aged man who had recovered from COVID-19. V gene TRBV19 combines with J gene TRBJ2-7, with no clear D. The CDR3 region is CASSVNPSSYEQYF. The CDR3, as DNA: TGTGCCAGTAGTGTGAACCCGAGCTCCTACGAGCAGTACTTC.